This TCR beta chain was profiled in a study of blood T cell repertoires in COVID-19. Looking at the study overall: Acute and convalescent COVID-19 samples came from the United States, Italy and Spain. Sample material is recorded as cDNA or gDNA derived from T cells, B-cell-depleted T cells, or PBMCs.

Per the study methods: Reference gene primer amplification gave nucleated cell count estimates. Sequencing used immunoSEQ multiplex PCR; TCRdb keeps in-frame clones, though not all of them. D and trimming were read from the DNA, whereas the V and J calls and clone size are those reported in that table. The sample has about 130,000 clones, 70% to 80% seen once. From germline, CDR1 is MNHEY and CDR2 SMNVEV (reference sequence). The CDR3 totals 15 residues. Trimming removed 3 bases at V and 2 bases at J, with 11 bases between. This clone was detected a few times. Sequenced: peripheral blood. This chain joins TRBV27 and TRBJ1-5; TRBD1 is a possible D gene (5 bases). The TCR originated in a man between 60 and 70 years old who had recovered from COVID-19. The CDR3, as DNA: TGTGCCAGCAGTTTCACACAGGCGGGCAATCAGCCCCAGCATTTT. It is translated as CASSFTQAGNQPQHF.